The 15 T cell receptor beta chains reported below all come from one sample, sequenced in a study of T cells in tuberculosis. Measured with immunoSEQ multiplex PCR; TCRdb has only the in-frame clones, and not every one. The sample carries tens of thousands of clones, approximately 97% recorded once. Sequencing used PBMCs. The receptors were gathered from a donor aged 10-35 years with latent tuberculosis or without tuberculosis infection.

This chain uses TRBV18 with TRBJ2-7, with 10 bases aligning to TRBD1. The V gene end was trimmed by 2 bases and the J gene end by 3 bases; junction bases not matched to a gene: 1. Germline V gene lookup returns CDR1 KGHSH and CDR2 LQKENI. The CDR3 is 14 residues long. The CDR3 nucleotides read TGTGCCAGCTCACCAAGGACAGGGGGCTACGAGCAGTACTTC. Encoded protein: CASSPRTGGYEQYF.

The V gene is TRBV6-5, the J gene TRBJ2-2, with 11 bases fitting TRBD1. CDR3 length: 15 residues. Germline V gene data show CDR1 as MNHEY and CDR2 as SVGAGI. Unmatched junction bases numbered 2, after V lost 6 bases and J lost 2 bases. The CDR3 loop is CASRRTGGNTGELFF. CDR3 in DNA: TGTGCCAGCAGGAGGACAGGGGGCAACACCGGGGAGCTGTTTTTT.

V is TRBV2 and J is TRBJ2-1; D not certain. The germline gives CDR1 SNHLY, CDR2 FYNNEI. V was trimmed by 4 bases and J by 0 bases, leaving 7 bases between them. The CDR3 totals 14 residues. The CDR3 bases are TGTGCCAGCAGTGTAGCCAGCTCCTACAATGAGCAGTTCTTC. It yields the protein CASSVASSYNEQFF. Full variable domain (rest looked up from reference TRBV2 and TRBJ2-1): EPEVTQTPSHQVTQMGQEVILRCVPISNHLYFYWYRQILGQKVEFLVSFYNNEISEKSEIFDDQFSVERPDGSNFTLKIRSTKLEDSAMYFCASSVASSYNEQFFGPGTRLTVL.

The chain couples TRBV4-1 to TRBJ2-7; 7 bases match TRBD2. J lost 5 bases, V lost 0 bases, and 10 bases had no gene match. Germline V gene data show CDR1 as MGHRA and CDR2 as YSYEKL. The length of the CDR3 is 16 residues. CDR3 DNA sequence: TGCGCCAGCAGCCAAGATCTGACGGGGGGTTGGGACGAGCAGTACTTC. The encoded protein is CASSQDLTGGWDEQYF.

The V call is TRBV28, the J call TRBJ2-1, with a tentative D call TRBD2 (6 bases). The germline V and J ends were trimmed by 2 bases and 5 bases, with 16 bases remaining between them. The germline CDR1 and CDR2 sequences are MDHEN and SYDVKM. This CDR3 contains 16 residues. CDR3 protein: CASSLAVRGTNNEQFF. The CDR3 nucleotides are TGTGCCAGCAGTTTAGCAGTTCGCGGGACCAACAATGAGCAGTTCTTC.

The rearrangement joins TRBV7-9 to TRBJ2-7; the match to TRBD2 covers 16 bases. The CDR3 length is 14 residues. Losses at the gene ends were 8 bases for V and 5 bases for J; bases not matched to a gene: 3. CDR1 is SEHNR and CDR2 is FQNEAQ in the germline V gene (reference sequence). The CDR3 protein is CASGTSGRADEQYF. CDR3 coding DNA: TGTGCCAGCGGGACTAGCGGGAGGGCCGACGAGCAGTACTTC.

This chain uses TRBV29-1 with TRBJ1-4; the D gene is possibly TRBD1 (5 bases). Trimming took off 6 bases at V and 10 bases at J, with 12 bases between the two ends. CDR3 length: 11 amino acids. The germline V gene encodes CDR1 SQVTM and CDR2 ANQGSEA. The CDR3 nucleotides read TGCAGCGTGGGAGGGGAAGGAAAACTGTTTTTT. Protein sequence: CSVGGEGKLFF.

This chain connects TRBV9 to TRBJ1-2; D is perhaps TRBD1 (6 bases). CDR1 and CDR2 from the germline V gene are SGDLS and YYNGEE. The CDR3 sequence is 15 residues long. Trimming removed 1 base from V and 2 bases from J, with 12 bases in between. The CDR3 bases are TGTGCCAGCAGCGTAACATTCGGGACAAACTATGGCTACACCTTC. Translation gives CASSVTFGTNYGYTF.

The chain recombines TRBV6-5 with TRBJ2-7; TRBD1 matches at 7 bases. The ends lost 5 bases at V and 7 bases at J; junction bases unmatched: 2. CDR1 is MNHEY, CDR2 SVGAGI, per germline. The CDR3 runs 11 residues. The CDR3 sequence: CASSRGREQYF. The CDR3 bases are TGTGCCAGCAGTAGGGGGCGAGAGCAGTACTTC.

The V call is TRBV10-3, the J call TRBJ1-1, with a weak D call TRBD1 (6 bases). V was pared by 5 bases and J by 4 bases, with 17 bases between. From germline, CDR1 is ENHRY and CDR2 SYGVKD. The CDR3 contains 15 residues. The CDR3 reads CAISSTQGGGTEAFF. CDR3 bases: TGTGCCATCAGTTCCACACAGGGCGGGGGCACTGAAGCTTTCTTT.

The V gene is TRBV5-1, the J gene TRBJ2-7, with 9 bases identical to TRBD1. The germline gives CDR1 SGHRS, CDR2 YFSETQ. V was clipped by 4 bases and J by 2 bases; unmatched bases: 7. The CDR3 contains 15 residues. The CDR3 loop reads CASSRGQGITYEQYF. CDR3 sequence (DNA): TGCGCCAGCAGCCGCGGACAGGGGATAACCTACGAGCAGTACTTC. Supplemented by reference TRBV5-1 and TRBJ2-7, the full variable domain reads KAGVTQTPRYLIKTRGQQVTLSCSPISGHRSVSWYQQTPGQGLQFLFEYFSETQRNKGNFPGRFSGRQFSNSRSEMNVSTLELGDSALYLCASSRGQGITYEQYFGPGTRLTVT.

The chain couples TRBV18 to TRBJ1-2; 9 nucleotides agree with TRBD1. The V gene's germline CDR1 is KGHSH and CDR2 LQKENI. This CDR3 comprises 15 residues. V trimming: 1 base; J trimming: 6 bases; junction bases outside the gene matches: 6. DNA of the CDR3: TGTGCCAGCTCACCACAAGGACAGGGGAGCAATGGCTACACCTTC. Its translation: CASSPQGQGSNGYTF.

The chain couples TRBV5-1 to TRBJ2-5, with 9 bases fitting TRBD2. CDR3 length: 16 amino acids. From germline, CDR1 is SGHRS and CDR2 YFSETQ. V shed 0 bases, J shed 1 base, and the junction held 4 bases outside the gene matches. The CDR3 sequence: CASSLVSGGPQETQYF. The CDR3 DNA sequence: TGCGCCAGCAGCTTGGTTAGCGGGGGACCCCAAGAGACCCAGTACTTC. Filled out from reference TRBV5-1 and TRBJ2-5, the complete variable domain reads KAGVTQTPRYLIKTRGQQVTLSCSPISGHRSVSWYQQTPGQGLQFLFEYFSETQRNKGNFPGRFSGRQFSNSRSEMNVSTLELGDSALYLCASSLVSGGPQETQYFGPGTRLLVL.

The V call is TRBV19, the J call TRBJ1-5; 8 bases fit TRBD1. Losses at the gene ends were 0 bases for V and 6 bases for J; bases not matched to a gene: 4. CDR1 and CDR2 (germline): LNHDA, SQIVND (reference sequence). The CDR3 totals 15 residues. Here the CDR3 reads CASSIEDRVGQPQHF. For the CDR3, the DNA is TGTGCCAGTAGTATAGAGGACAGGGTTGGTCAGCCCCAGCATTTT.

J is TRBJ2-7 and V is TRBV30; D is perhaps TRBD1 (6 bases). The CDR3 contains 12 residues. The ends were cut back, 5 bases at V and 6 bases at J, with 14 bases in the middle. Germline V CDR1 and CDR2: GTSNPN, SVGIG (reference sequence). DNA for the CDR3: TGTGCCTGGGCCGGGACATCTCTCGAGCAGTACTTC. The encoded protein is CAWAGTSLEQYF.